These 30 T cell receptor beta chains came from one sample sequenced in a study of blood T cells in healthy people across ages. Through a sample-barcoded 5' primer and a J-beta primer mix, a second PCR was run for roughly 6 to 11 cycles. TCRdb called the 5' RACE reads again in MiXCR, with one record for every CDR3 protein. This table holds roughly 860,000 distinct CDR3 sequences, around 62% found once. Sequenced material: blood. These TCRs come from a young man in good health.

This clonotype was detected only a few times. The rearrangement uses TRBV12-3 or TRBV12-4 and TRBJ2-5; 9 positions agree with TRBD1. J gave up 5 bases and V 7 bases, and 8 bases lay outside the gene matches. The CDR3 consists of 14 residues. The CDR3 region is CASNEKGQGETQYF. The CDR3 DNA is TGTGCCAGCAATGAAAAAGGACAGGGGGAGACCCAGTACTTC.

As for this clonotype: One junction end does not reproduce the germline sequence, and a read error may be involved. This chain links TRBV29-1 with TRBJ2-7; maybe TRBD1 (5 bases). Germline V gene lookup returns CDR1 SQVTM and CDR2 ANQGSEA. The CDR3 spans 14 residues. The CDR3 nucleotides are TGCAGCGTTGCTGGGGCTTCGACCTACAATGAGCGGTACTTC. Its translation: CSVAGASTYNERYF.

The chain has TRBV24-1 and TRBJ1-2; TRBD1 might be the D (5 bases). CDR1 KGHDR and CDR2 SFDVKD come from the germline V gene. V was shortened by 4 bases and J by 2 bases, with 16 bases between the two germline ends. The CDR3 is 16 residues long. CDR3 in DNA: TGTGCCACCAGTGAAGCCGGGACGGCGGAGAACTATGGCTACACCTTC. Protein: CATSEAGTAENYGYTF.

This clonotype was found a few times. The rearrangement uses TRBV3-1 and TRBJ2-6; 8 nucleotides align to TRBD1. The CDR3 sequence is 17 residues long. The V segment lost 4 bases and the J segment 4 bases; nucleotides outside the gene matches: 9. CDR1 is LGHDT and CDR2 is YNNKEL in the germline V gene (reference sequence). The CDR3 coding sequence is TGTGCCAGCAGCCCCCCTCGGACAGGGACCGGGGCCAACGTCCTGACTTTC. Protein sequence: CASSPPRTGTGANVLTF.

This clonotype occurred once. CDR3 region: CATTEAGGRETQYF. CDR3 DNA sequence: TGTGCCACCACTGAAGCGGGGGGGCGAGAGACCCAGTACTTC. The chain is built from TRBV12-3 or TRBV12-4 and TRBJ2-7, with 10 bases fitting TRBD2. The end of the DNA is better explained by TRBJ2-5, so the J call may be wrong. The CDR3 totals 14 residues.

The gene calls are TRBV6-5 and TRBJ2-7; 8 bases align to TRBD1. The CDR3 runs 14 residues. Unmatched junction bases numbered 10, after V lost 7 bases and J lost 5 bases. Per the germline V gene, CDR1 is MNHEY and CDR2 is SVGAGI. The CDR3 reads CASKPGQDTDEQYF. For the CDR3, the DNA is TGTGCCAGCAAGCCGGGACAGGATACCGACGAGCAGTACTTC.

The V and J genes are TRBV20-1 and TRBJ2-3; TRBD1 aligns across 7 bases. Per the germline V gene, CDR1 is DFQATT and CDR2 is SNEGSKA (reference sequence). The CDR3 is 14 residues long. The V gene end was trimmed by 3 bases and the J gene end by 2 bases; junction bases not matched to a gene: 5. The CDR3 sequence is CSASDQGDTDTQYF. The CDR3 DNA reads TGCAGTGCTAGTGATCAGGGGGACACAGATACGCAGTATTTT.

For this clonotype: One end of the junction does not line up with germline, which may come from a read error. The chain combines TRBV12-3 or TRBV12-4 with TRBJ2-1; D is undetermined. This CDR3 has 13 residues. DNA of the CDR3: TGTGCCGGCAGGCAGAGCTCCTACAATGAGCAGTTCTTC. It yields the protein CAGRQSSYNEQFF.

The chain couples TRBV27 to TRBJ2-7; no reliable D call. Germline assignment: CDR1 MNHEY and CDR2 SMNVEV (reference sequence). The CDR3 length is 15 residues. V gave up 0 bases and J gave up 0 bases, with 9 bases separating them. The CDR3: CASSLSPGHSYEQYF. CDR3 bases: TGTGCCAGCAGTTTATCGCCGGGTCACTCCTACGAGCAGTACTTC.

V and J are TRBV12-1 and TRBJ2-4; the D call of TRBD2 is as the table states it, not checked on the DNA. TRBV12-1 constitutes a pseudogene. The CDR3 covers 16 residues. CDR3 DNA: TGTGCCAGCGGCCAGACTAGCGCCGTAGCCAAAAACATTCAGTACTTC. This encodes CASGQTSAVAKNIQYF.

The count of this clonotype is one. The chain joins TRBV12-3 or TRBV12-4 to TRBJ1-5; TRBD1 might be the D (5 bases). This CDR3 is 15 amino acids long. Trimming removed 6 bases at V and 6 bases at J, with 18 bases between. The chain's CDR3 is CASSFPGRGGQPQHF. In DNA form, the CDR3 reads TGTGCCAGCAGCTTTCCAGGGAGGGGTGGTCAGCCCCAGCATTTT.

The genes are TRBV29-1 and TRBJ2-7; no definite D call. The CDR3 loop spans 12 amino acids. Germline V gene sequence: CDR1 SQVTM, CDR2 ANQGSEA. The V end was cut by 8 bases, the J end by 3 bases, with 14 bases between. The CDR3 DNA sequence: TGCAGCACCACCGGGCCGAACTACGAGCAGTACTTC. It yields the protein CSTTGPNYEQYF.

Note on this clonotype: This may be a read error: a much more frequent sequence differs by one nucleotide. This chain uses TRBV28 with TRBJ2-7; possibly TRBD1 or TRBD2 for D (5 bases each). The CDR3 loop spans 15 amino acids. Germline assignment: CDR1 MDHEN and CDR2 SYDVKM. CDR3 sequence reads: CASSPPGWGSDEQYF. The CDR3 region has the DNA TGTGCCAGCAGCCCCCCGGGATGGGGCTCCGACGAGCAGTACTTC.

The chain has TRBV3-1 and TRBJ2-7, with 9 bases fitting TRBD1. The germline V gene has CDR1 LGHDT and CDR2 YNNKEL (reference sequence). The length of the CDR3 is 14 residues. The J segment lost 6 bases and the V segment lost 4 bases, leaving 7 bases of the junction unmatched. The CDR3 reads CASSPGTGQGEQYF. The CDR3 nucleotides read TGTGCCAGCAGCCCAGGGACAGGGCAGGGCGAGCAGTACTTC.

The V and J genes are TRBV7-9 and TRBJ2-7, with D uncertain. The germline gives CDR1 SEHNR, CDR2 FQNEAQ (reference sequence). Trimming removed 6 bases from V and 4 bases from J, with 7 bases in between. This CDR3 contains 11 residues. The CDR3 DNA reads TGTGCCAGCAGGGGCACGTACGAGCAGTACTTC. Protein: CASRGTYEQYF.

V gene TRBV12-3 or TRBV12-4 combines with J gene TRBJ1-5; D is undetermined. Trimming stripped 5 bases from V and 5 bases from J, with 22 bases between. The CDR3 covers 17 residues. CDR3 coding DNA: TGTGCCAGCAGTGGTACATCCGGTCTACTGCTTTATCAGCCCCAGCATTTT. Translated: CASSGTSGLLLYQPQHF.

The chain is built from TRBV12-3 or TRBV12-4 and TRBJ2-1; TRBD1 might be the D (5 bases). V lost 5 bases and J 3 bases, leaving 17 bases between the germline ends. This CDR3 spans 16 amino acids. CDR3 coding DNA: TGTGCCAGCAGTCCAGTAGGGGCCCTAATCTACAATGAGCAGTTCTTC. Encoded protein: CASSPVGALIYNEQFF.

The V and J genes are TRBV9 and TRBJ2-3; the match to TRBD2 covers 11 bases. CDR1 and CDR2 (germline): SGDLS, YYNGEE. Losses at the gene ends were 3 bases for V and 0 bases for J; bases not matched to a gene: 15. The CDR3 is made up of 20 amino acids. The CDR3 DNA follows: TGTGCCAGCAGCGCCCCACCTCCTAGCGGGGGGAAACCTAGCACAGATACGCAGTATTTT. It is translated as CASSAPPPSGGKPSTDTQYF.

This clonotype appeared a single time. J is TRBJ1-5 and V is TRBV20-1; D call uncertain. Germline V gene data show CDR1 as DFQATT and CDR2 as SNEGSKA (reference sequence). Trimming removed 3 bases at V and 3 bases at J, with 12 bases between. The CDR3 sequence is 14 residues long. The CDR3 is CSASRGFTNQPQHF. CDR3 DNA sequence: TGCAGTGCTAGCAGAGGGTTTACCAATCAGCCCCAGCATTTT.

With respect to this clonotype: Its ends do not fully match the called genes, so a read error is possible. The chain recombines TRBV7-2 with TRBJ2-5; D is undetermined. The CDR3 has 12 amino acids. Germline CDR1 is SGHTA and CDR2 is FQGNSA. The CDR3 loop reads CASTLEADGVYF. CDR3 nucleotides: TGTGCCAGCACCTTAGAAGCTGACGGTGTGTACTTC.

The chain couples TRBV7-9 to TRBJ2-1; no reliable D call. The germline V and J ends were trimmed by 6 bases and 9 bases, with 12 bases remaining between them. Germline CDR1 SEHNR, CDR2 FQNEAQ (reference sequence). The CDR3 runs to 12 residues. Written as DNA, the CDR3 is TGTGCCAGCAGTTTTTCTGTTGGTGAGCAGTTCTTC. It encodes CASSFSVGEQFF.

The rearrangement links TRBV11-1 to TRBJ2-3; tentative D call: TRBD1 (5 bases). Germline V lookup: CDR1 SGHAT, CDR2 FQDESV (reference sequence). This CDR3 contains 17 residues. V was shortened by 4 bases and J by 0 bases, with 17 bases between the two germline ends. The CDR3 here is CASSYRTGVPSTDTQYF. The CDR3 region has the DNA TGTGCCAGCAGCTATCGTACAGGCGTCCCTAGCACAGATACGCAGTATTTT.

This clonotype was picked up a small number of times. V and J are TRBV29-1 and TRBJ2-5; 11 bases agree with TRBD1. The CDR3 totals 14 residues. CDR1 and CDR2 from the germline V gene are SQVTM and ANQGSEA. The V gene end was trimmed by 5 bases and the J gene end by 11 bases; junction bases not matched to a gene: 13. The chain's CDR3 is CSVLPGQGAGEQYF. CDR3 DNA: TGCAGCGTTCTCCCAGGACAGGGGGCCGGGGAGCAGTACTTC.

The CDR3 sequence: CSSARPGRRYEQYF. The CDR3 DNA reads TGCAGCAGCGCTCGACCAGGACGGCGTTACGAGCAGTACTTC. V is TRBV20-1 and J is TRBJ2-7; no clear D. This CDR3 spans 14 amino acids. Germline values: CDR1 DFQATT, CDR2 SNEGSKA (reference sequence).

About this clonotype itself: A much bigger clone sits one base away, suggesting this may be a read error. This rearrangement joins TRBV12-3 or TRBV12-4 to TRBJ1-2, with D possibly TRBD1 on 6 matching bases. This CDR3 comprises 12 residues. The CDR3 protein is CAISLQGEGYTF. CDR3 DNA sequence: TGTGCCATCAGTTTACAGGGTGAAGGCTACACCTTC.

This clonotype came up once. The rearrangement links TRBV2 to TRBJ2-3; the D is unclear. Trimming left V 7 bases short and J 5 bases short, with 16 bases between. CDR3 length: 14 residues. Germline loops: CDR1 SNHLY, CDR2 FYNNEI. In DNA, the CDR3 is TGTGCCAGCACCCGGACCTGGTCTCTAGATACGCAGTATTTT. Translating it yields CASTRTWSLDTQYF.

J is TRBJ2-7 and V is TRBV9, with 8 positions matching TRBD2. Germline CDR1 reads SGDLS; CDR2 reads YYNGEE. This CDR3 has 15 residues. V shed 3 bases and J 0 bases; nucleotides not matched to a gene: 5. CDR3 in DNA: TGTGCCAGCAGCGCCTCAGCGGGGGCCTCCTACGAGCAGTACTTC. Translating it yields CASSASAGASYEQYF.

This clonotype has a handful of counts. CDR3 in DNA: TGTGCCTGGAGTGTTTCAGGCTACGAGCAGTACTTC. Translation: CAWSVSGYEQYF. The chain combines TRBV30 with TRBJ2-7; no reliable D call. From germline, CDR1 is GTSNPN and CDR2 SVGIG (reference sequence). Trimming left V 0 bases short and J 3 bases short, with 6 bases between. This CDR3 region has 12 residues.

The chain recombines TRBV14 with TRBJ2-4, with a tentative D call TRBD2 (6 bases). Between the trimmed V and J ends, which lost 4 bases and 0 bases, there was a span of 13 bases. The CDR3 sequence is 16 residues long. The V gene's germline CDR1 is SGHDN and CDR2 FVKESK. For the CDR3, the DNA is TGTGCCAGCAGCCCGGGGGACGGTTTAGCCAAAAACATTCAGTACTTC. Translating it yields CASSPGDGLAKNIQYF. Full variable domain (missing parts from reference TRBV14 and TRBJ2-4): EAGVTQFPSHSVIEKGQTVTLRCDPISGHDNLYWYRRVMGKEIKFLLHFVKESKQDESGMPNNRFLAERTGGTYSTLKVQPAELEDSGVYFCASSPGDGLAKNIQYFGAGTRLSVL.

The chain is built from TRBV7-9 and TRBJ2-4, with D hard to call. Matching the DNA end better, TRBJ2-7 makes the J call doubtful. CDR1 is SEHNR, CDR2 FQNEAQ, per germline (reference sequence). The length of the CDR3 is 14 residues. The DNA for the CDR3 is TGTGCCAGCAGCTTTAGTCGTTCTGACTACGAGCAGTACTTC. Translating gives CASSFSRSDYEQYF.